The clone carrying this T cell receptor (beta chain) was seen at least ten times. What it binds is unknown. Germline lookup yields CDR1 DFQATT and CDR2 SNEGSKA (reference sequence). The V end was cut by 6 bases, the J end by 7 bases, with 16 bases between. The CDR3 consists of 12 residues. The record originates from a study of T cell repertoires in cytomegalovirus infection. About the study: Based on public TCR beta signatures, there were indications of CMV infection and of a matching HLA type.

TCRdb ran MiXCR on the reads and lists one entry per CDR3 protein. The sample contains 480,000 or so distinct CDR3 sequences, 11% of which appear only once. The study's findings and limits: CMV-specific TCR beta clonotypes restricted by HLA-C dominated the ex vivo response. Based on cumulative public TCR beta family frequency, carriers of CMV plus the relevant HLA were identified.

This chain joins TRBV20-1 and TRBJ2-7, with TRBD2 as a possible D gene (6 bases). The sample was PBMCs. The source is a human donor in good health (CMV status not recorded). Some clones in this sample may be carry-over from other donors' samples. CDR3 bases: TGCAGTGCCCCTCTGGAGGGTCGGGAGCAGTACTTC. Translating it yields CSAPLEGREQYF.